This TCR beta chain was observed in a study of cytomegalovirus exposure and HLA in healthy donors. Whole-study results and caveats: Through in vitro validation, a few CMV-associated chains were shown to be specific for CMV antigens. Several of the most significant clusters were apparently associated with common viral pathogens in a later analysis. Available immune exposure information covered CMV serostatus only.

PCR used 60 Vbeta primers and 13 Jbeta primers. Sequenced by immunoSEQ multiplex PCR; TCRdb stores in-frame clones only, minus some. This table has fewer than 200,000 clones, roughly 77% appearing once. This CDR3 has 16 residues. CDR1 is MDHEN, CDR2 SYDVKM, per germline. V lost 5 bases and J 1 base, leaving 14 bases between the germline ends. As regards this clone: Antigen: not known.

The source is a man aged 30 to 45 in good health and CMV-seropositive. The chain couples TRBV28 to TRBJ2-2, with a weak D call TRBD1 (6 bases). The sample comprised PBMCs. The CDR3 here is CASSPSGTKNTGELFF. DNA of the CDR3: TGTGCCAGCAGTCCCTCAGGGACAAAGAACACCGGGGAGCTGTTTTTT.